The T cell receptor (beta chain) described here comes from a study of beta chain features in type 1 diabetes. Sequenced material consisted of expressed TCRB transcripts (all of the isolated RNA was reverse transcribed). This table comes from immunoSEQ multiplex PCR, and its TCRdb copy is limited to in-frame clones, with some not included. The sample lists a few hundred thousand clones; approximately 31% were seen once. In this sample, this clone turned up a few times. Trimming removed 4 bases from V and 0 bases from J, with 14 bases in between. Germline values: CDR1 SGDLS, CDR2 YYNGEE. The CDR3 has 16 amino acids.

The sample comprised naive CD4+ T cells from blood. This chain links TRBV9 with TRBJ2-1, with unresolved D. This receptor was obtained from a young man in good health. For the CDR3, the DNA is TGTGCCAGCAGCATGCCACTCGTAGACTCCTACAATGAGCAGTTCTTC. Amino acid sequence: CASSMPLVDSYNEQFF. Full variable domain (missing parts from reference TRBV9 and TRBJ2-1): DSGVTQTPKHLITATGQRVTLRCSPRSGDLSVYWYQQSLDQGLQFLIQYYNGEERAKGNILERFSAQQFPDLHSELNLSSLELGDSALYFCASSMPLVDSYNEQFFGPGTRLTVL.